This TCR beta chain is drawn from a study of identical twins. The J segment lost 6 bases and the V segment lost 5 bases, leaving 9 bases of the junction unmatched. The CDR3 covers 15 residues. Germline values: CDR1 PRHDT, CDR2 FYEKMQ (reference sequence). One entry per CDR3 protein, called by TCRdb with MiXCR from the 5' RACE reads. This sample has about 810,000 distinct CDR3 sequences, with 9% to 15% found just once. This clonotype was detected many times. This same sample was also taken into another study, of yellow fever vaccine responses in identical twins. That paper adds: Each twin's T cell response to the vaccine was reported to look partly convergent and partly personalized.

This rearrangement joins TRBV13 to TRBJ2-2; 7 bases match TRBD1. This clonotype was obtained from a woman younger than 35 in good health. Sequenced: PBMCs. The CDR3 DNA sequence: TGTGCCAGCAGCGGAGCGGACAGGCGGGCCGGGGAGCTGTTTTTT. Translation gives CASSGADRRAGELFF.